This T cell receptor (beta chain) is drawn from a study of radiation and T cells in renal cell carcinoma. Germline lookup yields CDR1 SGDLS and CDR2 YYNGEE. Deletions cut 7 bases from V and 0 bases from J, with 11 bases between. The CDR3 is made up of 13 amino acids. Produced via immunoSEQ multiplex PCR; TCRdb's table is partial and in-frame only. The sample gives thousands of clones, around three fifths of which show up once; 53% is in the top ten. This clone occurred a few times. Its specificity is unknown. Treatment given: 15 Gy SBRT to primary tumor, nephrectomy 4 weeks later. General study results and limits: Sampling covered only 0.75 to 1 g of each tumor.

The genes are TRBV9 and TRBJ2-7, with D hard to call. The sequence was collected from a man in his 60s with renal cell carcinoma. This material consisted of tumor tissue, taken from a patient whose treatment included radiotherapy and nephrectomy. In DNA form, the CDR3 reads TGTGCCAGCTCAACGGGCCGCTCCTACGAGCAGTACTTC. It is translated as CASSTGRSYEQYF.